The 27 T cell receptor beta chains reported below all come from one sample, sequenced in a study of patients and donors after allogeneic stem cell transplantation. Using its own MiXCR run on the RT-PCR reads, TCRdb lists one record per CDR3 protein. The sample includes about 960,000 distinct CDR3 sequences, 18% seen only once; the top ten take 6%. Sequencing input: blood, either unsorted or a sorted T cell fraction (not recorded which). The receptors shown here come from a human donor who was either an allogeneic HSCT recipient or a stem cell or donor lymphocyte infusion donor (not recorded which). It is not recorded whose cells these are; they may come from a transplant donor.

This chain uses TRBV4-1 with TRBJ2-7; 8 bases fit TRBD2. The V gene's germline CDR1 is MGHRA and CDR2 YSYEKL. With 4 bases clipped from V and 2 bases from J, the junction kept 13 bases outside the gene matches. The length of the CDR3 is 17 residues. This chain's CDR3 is CASSLQPSGGPTYEQYF. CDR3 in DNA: TGCGCCAGCAGCCTCCAACCAAGCGGGGGCCCGACCTACGAGCAGTACTTC.

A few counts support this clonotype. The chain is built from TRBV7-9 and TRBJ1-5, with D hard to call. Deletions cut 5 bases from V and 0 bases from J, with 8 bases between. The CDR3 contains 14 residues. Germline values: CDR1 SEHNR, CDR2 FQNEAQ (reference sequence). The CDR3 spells CASSTDNSNQPQHF. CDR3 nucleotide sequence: TGTGCCAGCAGCACCGACAATAGCAATCAGCCCCAGCATTTT.

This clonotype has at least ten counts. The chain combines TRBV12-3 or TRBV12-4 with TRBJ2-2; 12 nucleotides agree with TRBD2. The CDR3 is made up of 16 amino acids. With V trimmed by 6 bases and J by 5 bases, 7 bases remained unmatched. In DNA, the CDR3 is TGTGCCAGCAGCCCGAGGGGACTAGCGGGTACCGGGGAGCTGTTTTTT. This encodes CASSPRGLAGTGELFF.

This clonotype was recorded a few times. The CDR3 nucleotides are TGTGCCAGCAGCCCGCTTCAGCACAATCGCACAGATACGCAGTATTTT. It encodes CASSPLQHNRTDTQYF. The chain links TRBV13 to TRBJ2-3; D is ambiguous. V shed 5 bases and J shed 1 base, with 16 bases lying between them. The CDR3 loop spans 16 amino acids. In germline, CDR1 is PRHDT, CDR2 FYEKMQ (reference sequence).

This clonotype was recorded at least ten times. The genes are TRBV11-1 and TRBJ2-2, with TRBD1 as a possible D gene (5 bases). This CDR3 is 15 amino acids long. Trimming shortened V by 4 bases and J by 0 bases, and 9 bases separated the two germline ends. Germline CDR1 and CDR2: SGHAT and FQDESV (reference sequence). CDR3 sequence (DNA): TGTGCCAGCAGCTACCCGACAGCGAACACCGGGGAGCTGTTTTTT. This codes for CASSYPTANTGELFF.

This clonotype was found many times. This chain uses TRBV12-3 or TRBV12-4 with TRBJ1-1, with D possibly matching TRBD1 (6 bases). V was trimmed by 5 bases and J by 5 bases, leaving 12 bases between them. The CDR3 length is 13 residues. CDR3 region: CASSPGGRTEAFF. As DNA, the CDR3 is TGTGCCAGCAGTCCCGGGGGGCGGACTGAAGCTTTCTTT.

The CDR3 region is CASSIRENTGELFF. CDR3 DNA: TGTGCCAGCAGCATCAGGGAGAACACCGGGGAGCTGTTTTTT. The V and J genes are TRBV7-2 and TRBJ2-2, with D tentatively TRBD1 (5 bases). This CDR3 comprises 14 residues. Germline-derived CDR1 and CDR2 are SGHTA and FQGNSA. Between the trimmed V and J ends, which lost 5 bases and 1 base, there was a span of 8 bases.

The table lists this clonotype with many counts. The CDR3 sequence: CASSPGPSYEQYF. The CDR3 DNA reads TGTGCCAGCAGCCCGGGGCCCTCCTACGAGCAGTACTTC. J is TRBJ2-7 and V is TRBV12-3 or TRBV12-4, with D perhaps being TRBD1 or TRBD2 (5 bases each). With 6 bases removed from V and 0 bases from J, the gap between germline ends came to 9 bases. The CDR3 runs to 13 residues.

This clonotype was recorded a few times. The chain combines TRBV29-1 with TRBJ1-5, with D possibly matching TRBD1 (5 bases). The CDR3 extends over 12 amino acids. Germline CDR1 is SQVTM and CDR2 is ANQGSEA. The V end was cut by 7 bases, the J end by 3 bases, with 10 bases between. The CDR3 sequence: CSAREFNQPQHF. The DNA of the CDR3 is TGCAGCGCCAGGGAGTTCAATCAGCCCCAGCATTTT.

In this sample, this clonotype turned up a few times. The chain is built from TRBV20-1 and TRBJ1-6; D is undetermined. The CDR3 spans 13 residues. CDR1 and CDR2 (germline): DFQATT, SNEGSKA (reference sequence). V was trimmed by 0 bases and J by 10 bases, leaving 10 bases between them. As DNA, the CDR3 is TGCAGTGCTAGAGAAACACCCAAGTCACCCCTCCACTTT. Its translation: CSARETPKSPLHF.

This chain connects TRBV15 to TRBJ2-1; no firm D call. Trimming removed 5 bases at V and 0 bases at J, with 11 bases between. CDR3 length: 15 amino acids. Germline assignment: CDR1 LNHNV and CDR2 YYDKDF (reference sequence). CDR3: CATSVQPSSYNEQFF. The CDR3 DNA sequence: TGTGCCACCAGCGTACAGCCTAGCTCCTACAATGAGCAGTTCTTC.

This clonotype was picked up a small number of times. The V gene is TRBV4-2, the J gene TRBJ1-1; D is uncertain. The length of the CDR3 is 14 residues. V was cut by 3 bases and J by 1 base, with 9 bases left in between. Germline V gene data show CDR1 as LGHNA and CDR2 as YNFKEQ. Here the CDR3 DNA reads TGTGCCAGCAGCCACCTCGAAGGGAACACTGAAGCTTTCTTT. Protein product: CASSHLEGNTEAFF.

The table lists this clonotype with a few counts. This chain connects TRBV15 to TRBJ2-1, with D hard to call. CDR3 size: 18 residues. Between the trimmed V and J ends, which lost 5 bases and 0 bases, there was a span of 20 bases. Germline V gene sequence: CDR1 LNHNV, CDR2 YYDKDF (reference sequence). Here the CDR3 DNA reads TGTGCCACCAGCCCACGTCTGGGCACCCCGAGCTCCTACAATGAGCAGTTCTTC. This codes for CATSPRLGTPSSYNEQFF.

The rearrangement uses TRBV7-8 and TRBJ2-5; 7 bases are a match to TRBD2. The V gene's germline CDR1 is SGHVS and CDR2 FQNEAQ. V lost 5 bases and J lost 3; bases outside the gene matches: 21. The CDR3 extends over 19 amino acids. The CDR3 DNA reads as TGTGCCAGCAGCCCTCGTCGGTTATCTTGGGGGGGACTCAAAGAGACCCAGTACTTC. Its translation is CASSPRRLSWGGLKETQYF.

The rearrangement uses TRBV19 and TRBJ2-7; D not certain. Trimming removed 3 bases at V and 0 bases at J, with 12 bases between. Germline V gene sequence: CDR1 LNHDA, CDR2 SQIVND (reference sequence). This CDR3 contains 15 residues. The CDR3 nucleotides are TGTGCCAGTAGTATCGGTTCGGCCCTCTCCTACGAGCAGTACTTC. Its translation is CASSIGSALSYEQYF.

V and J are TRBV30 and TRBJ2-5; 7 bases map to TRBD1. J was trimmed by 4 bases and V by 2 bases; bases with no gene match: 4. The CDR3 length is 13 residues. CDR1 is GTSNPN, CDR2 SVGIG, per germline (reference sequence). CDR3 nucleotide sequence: TGTGCCTGGAGTCCGACAGGGAGAGAGACCCAGTACTTC. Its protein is CAWSPTGRETQYF.

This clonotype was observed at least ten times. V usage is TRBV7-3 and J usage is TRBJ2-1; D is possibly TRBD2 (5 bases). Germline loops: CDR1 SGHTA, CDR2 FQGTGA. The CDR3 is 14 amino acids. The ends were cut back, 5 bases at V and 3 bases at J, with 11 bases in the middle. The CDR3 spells CASSQGLRYNEQFF. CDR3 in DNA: TGTGCCAGCAGCCAAGGACTGCGCTACAATGAGCAGTTCTTC.

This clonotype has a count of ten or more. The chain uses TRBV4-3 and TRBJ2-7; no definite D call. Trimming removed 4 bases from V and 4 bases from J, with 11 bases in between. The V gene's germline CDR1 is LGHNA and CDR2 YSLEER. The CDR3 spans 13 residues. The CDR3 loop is CASSPEGSYEQYF. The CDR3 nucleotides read TGCGCCAGCAGCCCCGAAGGTTCGTACGAGCAGTACTTC.

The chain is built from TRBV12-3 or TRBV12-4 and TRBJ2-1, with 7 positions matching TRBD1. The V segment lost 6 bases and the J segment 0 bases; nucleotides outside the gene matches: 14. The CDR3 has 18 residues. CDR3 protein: CASSPSAGTASSYNEQFF. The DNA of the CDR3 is TGTGCCAGCAGCCCCAGCGCCGGGACAGCCAGCTCCTACAATGAGCAGTTCTTC.

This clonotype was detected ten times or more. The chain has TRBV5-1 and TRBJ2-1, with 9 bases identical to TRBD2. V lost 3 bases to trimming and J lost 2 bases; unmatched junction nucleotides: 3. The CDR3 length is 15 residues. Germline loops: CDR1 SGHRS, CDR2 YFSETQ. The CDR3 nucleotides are TGCGCCAGCAGCTCTCTAGCGGGGACCTACAATGAGCAGTTCTTC. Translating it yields CASSSLAGTYNEQFF.

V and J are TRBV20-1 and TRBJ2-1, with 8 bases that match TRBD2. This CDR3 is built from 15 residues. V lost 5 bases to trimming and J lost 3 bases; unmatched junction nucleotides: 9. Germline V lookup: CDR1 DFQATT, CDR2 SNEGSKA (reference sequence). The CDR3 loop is CSASATSGVYNEQFF. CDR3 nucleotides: TGCAGTGCTTCCGCTACTAGCGGAGTCTACAATGAGCAGTTCTTC.

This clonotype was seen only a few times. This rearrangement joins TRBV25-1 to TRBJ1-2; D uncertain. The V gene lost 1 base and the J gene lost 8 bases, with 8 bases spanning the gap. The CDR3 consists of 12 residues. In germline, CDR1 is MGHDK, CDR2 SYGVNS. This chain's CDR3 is CASSEFLSGYTF. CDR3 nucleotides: TGTGCCAGCAGTGAATTCCTGTCCGGCTACACCTTC.

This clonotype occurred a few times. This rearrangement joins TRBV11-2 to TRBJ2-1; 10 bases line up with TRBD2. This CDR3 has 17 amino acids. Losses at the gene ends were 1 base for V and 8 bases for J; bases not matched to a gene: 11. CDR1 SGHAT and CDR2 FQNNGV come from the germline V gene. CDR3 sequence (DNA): TGTGCCAGCAGCTTAGTCGCGACTAGCGGGCCTGGGGATGAGCAGTTCTTC. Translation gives CASSLVATSGPGDEQFF.

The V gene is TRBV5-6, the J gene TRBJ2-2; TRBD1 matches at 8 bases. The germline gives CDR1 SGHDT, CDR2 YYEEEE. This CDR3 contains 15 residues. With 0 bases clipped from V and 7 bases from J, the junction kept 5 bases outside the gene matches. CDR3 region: CASSLGQGLIGELFF. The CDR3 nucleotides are TGTGCCAGCAGCTTGGGACAGGGGCTTATCGGGGAGCTGTTTTTT.

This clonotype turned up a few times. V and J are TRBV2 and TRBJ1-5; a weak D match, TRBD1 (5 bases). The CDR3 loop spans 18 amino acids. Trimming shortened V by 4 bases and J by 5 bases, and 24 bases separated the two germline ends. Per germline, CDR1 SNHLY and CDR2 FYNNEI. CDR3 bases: TGTGCCAGCAGTGGGCATTTCGGGACCTCTAGGCAGCATCAGCCCCAGCATTTT. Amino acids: CASSGHFGTSRQHQPQHF.

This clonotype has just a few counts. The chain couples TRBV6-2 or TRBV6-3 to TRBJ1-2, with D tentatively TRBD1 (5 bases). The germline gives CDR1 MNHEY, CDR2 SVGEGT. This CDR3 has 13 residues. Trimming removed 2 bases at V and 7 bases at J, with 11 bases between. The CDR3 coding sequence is TGTGCCAGCAGTTACGAGGGGACTAGTGGCTACACCTTC. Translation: CASSYEGTSGYTF.

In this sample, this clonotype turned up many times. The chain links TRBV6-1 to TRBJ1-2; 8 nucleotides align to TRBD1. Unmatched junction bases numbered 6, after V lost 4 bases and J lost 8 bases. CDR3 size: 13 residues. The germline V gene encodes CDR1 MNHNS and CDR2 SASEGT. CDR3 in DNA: TGTGCCAGCAGTGGGACAGGGATCGGAGGCTACACCTTC. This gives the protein CASSGTGIGGYTF.